What follows describes a single T cell receptor (beta chain). Its matching antigen is unknown. The entry originates in a study of shared clonotypes between healthy human individuals. The study's findings and limits: An anticipated effect of sequencing depth on clonotype sharing among donors was recognized.

CDR3 length: 19 residues. Trimming stripped 0 bases from V and 0 bases from J, with 20 bases between. Per germline, CDR1 MNHEY and CDR2 SMNVEV (reference sequence). Sequencing was performed with immunoSEQ multiplex PCR; in TCRdb, only in-frame clones are kept and a portion is missing. The table includes roughly 500,000 clones, 81% detected once. This receptor was obtained from a woman between 40 and 50 years old in good health. Some clones in this sample may be carry-over from other donors' samples. The material sequenced was PBMCs. The V call is TRBV27, the J call TRBJ1-2; weak D call: TRBD1 (5 bases). The CDR3 sequence: CASSLSGRRGRRPNYGYTF. The CDR3 DNA reads as TGTGCCAGCAGTTTATCGGGCAGGCGGGGCCGACGACCTAACTATGGCTACACCTTC.